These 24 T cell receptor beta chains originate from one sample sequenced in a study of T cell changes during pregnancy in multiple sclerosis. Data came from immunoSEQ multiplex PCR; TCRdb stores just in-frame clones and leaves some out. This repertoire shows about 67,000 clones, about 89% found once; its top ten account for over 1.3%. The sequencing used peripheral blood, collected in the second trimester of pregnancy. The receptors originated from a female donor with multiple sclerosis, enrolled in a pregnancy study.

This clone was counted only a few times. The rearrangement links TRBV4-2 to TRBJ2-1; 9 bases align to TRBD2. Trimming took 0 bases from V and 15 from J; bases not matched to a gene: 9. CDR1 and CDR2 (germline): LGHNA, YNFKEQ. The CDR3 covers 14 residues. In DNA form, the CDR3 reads TGTGCCAGCAGCCAAGATAGGCGGGAGGGCCTGCGGTTCTTC. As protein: CASSQDRREGLRFF.

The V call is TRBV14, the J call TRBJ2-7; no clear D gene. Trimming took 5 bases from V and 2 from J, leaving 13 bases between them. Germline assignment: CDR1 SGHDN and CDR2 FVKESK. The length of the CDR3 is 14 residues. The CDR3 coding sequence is TGTGCCAGCAGCACCCTGGGCCCGACCTACGAGCAGTACTTC. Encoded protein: CASSTLGPTYEQYF.

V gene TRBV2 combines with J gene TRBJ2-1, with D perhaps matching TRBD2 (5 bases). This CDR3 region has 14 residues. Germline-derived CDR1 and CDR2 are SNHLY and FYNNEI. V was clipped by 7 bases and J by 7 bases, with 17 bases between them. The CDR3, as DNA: TGTGCCAGCACCATAGGACTTCGTAGTAATGAGCAGTTCTTC. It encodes CASTIGLRSNEQFF.

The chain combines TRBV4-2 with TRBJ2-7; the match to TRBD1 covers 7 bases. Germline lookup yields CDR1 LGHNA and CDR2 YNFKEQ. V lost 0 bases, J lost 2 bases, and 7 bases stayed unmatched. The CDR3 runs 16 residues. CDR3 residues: CASSQDLGTDAYEQYF. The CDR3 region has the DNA TGTGCCAGCAGCCAAGATCTGGGGACAGACGCCTACGAGCAGTACTTC.

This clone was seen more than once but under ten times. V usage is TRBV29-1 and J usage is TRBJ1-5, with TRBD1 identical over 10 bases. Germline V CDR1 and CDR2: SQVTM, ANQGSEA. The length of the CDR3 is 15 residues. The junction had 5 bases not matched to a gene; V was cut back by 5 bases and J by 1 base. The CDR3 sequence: CSVRGTGVSNQPQHF. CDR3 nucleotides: TGCAGCGTTCGAGGGACAGGGGTGAGCAATCAGCCCCAGCATTTT.

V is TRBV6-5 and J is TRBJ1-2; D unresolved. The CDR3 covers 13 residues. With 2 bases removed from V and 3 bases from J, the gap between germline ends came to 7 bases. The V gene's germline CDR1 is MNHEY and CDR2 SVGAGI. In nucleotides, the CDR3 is TGTGCCAGCAGTTACCCGGACTACTATGGCTACACCTTC. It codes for CASSYPDYYGYTF.

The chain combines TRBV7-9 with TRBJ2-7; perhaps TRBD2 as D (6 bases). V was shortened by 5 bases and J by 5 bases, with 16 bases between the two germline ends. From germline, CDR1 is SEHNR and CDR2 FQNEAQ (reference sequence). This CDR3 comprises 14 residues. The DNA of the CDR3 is TGTGCCAGCAGCGCGGGACCCCGGAGGCACGAGCAGTACTTC. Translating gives CASSAGPRRHEQYF. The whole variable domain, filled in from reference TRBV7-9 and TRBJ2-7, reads DTGVSQNPRHKITKRGQNVTFRCDPISEHNRLYWYRQTLGQGPEFLTYFQNEAQLEKSRLLSDRFSAERPKGSFSTLEIQRTEQGDSAMYLCASSAGPRRHEQYFGPGTRLTVT.

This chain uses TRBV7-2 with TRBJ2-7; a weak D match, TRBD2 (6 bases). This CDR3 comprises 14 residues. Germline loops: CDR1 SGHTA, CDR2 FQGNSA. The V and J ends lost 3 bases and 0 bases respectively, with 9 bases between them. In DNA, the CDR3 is TGTGCCAGCAGCTTCCGGGACTCCTCCTACGAGCAGTACTTC. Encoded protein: CASSFRDSSYEQYF.

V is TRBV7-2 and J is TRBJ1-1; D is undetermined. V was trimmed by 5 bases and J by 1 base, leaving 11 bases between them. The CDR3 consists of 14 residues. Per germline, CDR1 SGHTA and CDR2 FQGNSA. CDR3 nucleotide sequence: TGTGCCAGCAGCACCACTACGGGGAACACTGAAGCTTTCTTT. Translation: CASSTTTGNTEAFF.

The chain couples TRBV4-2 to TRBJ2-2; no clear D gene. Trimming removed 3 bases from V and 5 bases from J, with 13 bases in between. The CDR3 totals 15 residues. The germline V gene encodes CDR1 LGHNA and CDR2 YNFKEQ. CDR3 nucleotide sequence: TGTGCCAGCAGCCAGGTCGTCTCGGGTACCGGGGAGCTGTTTTTT. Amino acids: CASSQVVSGTGELFF.

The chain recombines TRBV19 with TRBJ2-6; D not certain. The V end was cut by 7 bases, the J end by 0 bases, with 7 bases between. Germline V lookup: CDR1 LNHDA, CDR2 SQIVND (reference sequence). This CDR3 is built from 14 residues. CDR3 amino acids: CASKQVSGANVLTF. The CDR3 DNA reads TGTGCCAGTAAGCAGGTCTCTGGGGCCAACGTCCTGACTTTC.

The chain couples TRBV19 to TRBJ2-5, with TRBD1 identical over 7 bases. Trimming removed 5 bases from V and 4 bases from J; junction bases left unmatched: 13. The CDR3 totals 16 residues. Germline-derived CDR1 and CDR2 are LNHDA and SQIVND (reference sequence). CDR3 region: CASSHHSGQIRETQYF. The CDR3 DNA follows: TGTGCCAGTAGTCATCATTCGGGACAGATACGAGAGACCCAGTACTTC. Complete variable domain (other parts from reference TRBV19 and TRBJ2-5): DGGITQSPKYLFRKEGQNVTLSCEQNLNHDAMYWYRQDPGQGLRLIYYSQIVNDFQKGDIAEGYSVSREKKESFPLTVTSAQKNPTAFYLCASSHHSGQIRETQYFGPGTRLLVL.

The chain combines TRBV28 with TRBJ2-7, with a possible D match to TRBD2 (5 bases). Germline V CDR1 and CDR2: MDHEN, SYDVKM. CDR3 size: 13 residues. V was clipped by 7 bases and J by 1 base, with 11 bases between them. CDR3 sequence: CASISRGSYEQYF. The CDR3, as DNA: TGTGCCAGCATCTCCCGAGGGTCCTACGAGCAGTACTTC.

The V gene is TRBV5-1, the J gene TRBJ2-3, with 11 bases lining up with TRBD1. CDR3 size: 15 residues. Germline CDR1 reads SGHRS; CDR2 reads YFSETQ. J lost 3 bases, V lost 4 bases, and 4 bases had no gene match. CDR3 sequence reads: CASSRTGGYTDTQYF. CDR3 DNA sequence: TGCGCCAGCAGCCGGACAGGGGGCTATACAGATACGCAGTATTTT.

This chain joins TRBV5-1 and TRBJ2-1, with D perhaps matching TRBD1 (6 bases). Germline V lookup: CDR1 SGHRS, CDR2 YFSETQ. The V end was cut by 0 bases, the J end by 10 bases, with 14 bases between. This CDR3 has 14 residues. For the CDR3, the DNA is TGCGCCAGCAGCTTGGCTCAGGGGCTTGGGGAGCAGTTCTTC. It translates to CASSLAQGLGEQFF.

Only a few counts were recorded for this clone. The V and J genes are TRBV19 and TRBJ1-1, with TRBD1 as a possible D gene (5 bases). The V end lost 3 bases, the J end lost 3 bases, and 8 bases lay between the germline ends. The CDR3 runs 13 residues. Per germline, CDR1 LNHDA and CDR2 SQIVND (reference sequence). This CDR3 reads CASSISRDTEAFF. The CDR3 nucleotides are TGTGCCAGTAGTATTTCCAGGGACACTGAAGCTTTCTTT.

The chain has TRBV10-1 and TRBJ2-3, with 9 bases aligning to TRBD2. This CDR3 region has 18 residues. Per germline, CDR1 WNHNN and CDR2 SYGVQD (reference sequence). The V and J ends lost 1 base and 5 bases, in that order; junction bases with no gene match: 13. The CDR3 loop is CASSEFTGAGGPEDTQYF. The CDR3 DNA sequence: TGCGCCAGCAGTGAGTTTACGGGTGCGGGAGGGCCGGAAGATACGCAGTATTTT.

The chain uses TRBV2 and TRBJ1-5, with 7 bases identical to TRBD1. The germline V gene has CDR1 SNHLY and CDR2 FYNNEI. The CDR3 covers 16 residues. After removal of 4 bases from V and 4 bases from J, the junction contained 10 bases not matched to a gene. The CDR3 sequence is CASSGRGGGENQPQHF. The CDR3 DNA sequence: TGTGCCAGCAGTGGCCGCGGAGGGGGCGAAAATCAGCCCCAGCATTTT.

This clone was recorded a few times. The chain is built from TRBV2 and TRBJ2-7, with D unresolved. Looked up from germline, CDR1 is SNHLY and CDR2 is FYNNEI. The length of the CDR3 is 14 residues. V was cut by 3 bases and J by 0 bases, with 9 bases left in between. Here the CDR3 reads CASSDFPTSYEQYF. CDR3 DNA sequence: TGTGCCAGCAGTGATTTCCCTACCTCCTACGAGCAGTACTTC. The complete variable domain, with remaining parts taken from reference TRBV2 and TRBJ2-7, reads EPEVTQTPSHQVTQMGQEVILRCVPISNHLYFYWYRQILGQKVEFLVSFYNNEISEKSEIFDDQFSVERPDGSNFTLKIRSTKLEDSAMYFCASSDFPTSYEQYFGPGTRLTVT.

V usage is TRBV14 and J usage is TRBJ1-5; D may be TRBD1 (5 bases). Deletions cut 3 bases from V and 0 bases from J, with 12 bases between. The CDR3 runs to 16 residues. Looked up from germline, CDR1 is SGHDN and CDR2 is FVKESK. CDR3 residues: CASSQGGVGSNQPQHF. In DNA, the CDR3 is TGTGCCAGCAGCCAGGGGGGGGTTGGTAGCAATCAGCCCCAGCATTTT.

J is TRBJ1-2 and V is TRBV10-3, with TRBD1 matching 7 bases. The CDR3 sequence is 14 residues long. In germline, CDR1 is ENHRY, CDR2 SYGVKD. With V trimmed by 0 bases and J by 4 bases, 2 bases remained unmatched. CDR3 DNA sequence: TGTGCCATCAGTGAGTCCGACAGGGTCTATGGCTACACCTTC. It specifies CAISESDRVYGYTF.

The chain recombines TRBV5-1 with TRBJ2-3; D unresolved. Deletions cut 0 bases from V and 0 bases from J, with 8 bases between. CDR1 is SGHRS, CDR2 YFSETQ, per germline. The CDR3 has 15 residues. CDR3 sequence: CASSLGQTSTDTQYF. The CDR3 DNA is TGCGCCAGCAGCTTGGGGCAGACTAGCACAGATACGCAGTATTTT.

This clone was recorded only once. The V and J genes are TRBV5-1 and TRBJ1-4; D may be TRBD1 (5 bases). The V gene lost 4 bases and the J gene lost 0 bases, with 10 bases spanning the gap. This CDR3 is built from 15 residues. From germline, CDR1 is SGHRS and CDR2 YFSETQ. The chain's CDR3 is CASSTIGATNEKLFF. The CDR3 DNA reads TGCGCCAGCAGCACTATAGGGGCAACTAATGAAAAACTGTTTTTT. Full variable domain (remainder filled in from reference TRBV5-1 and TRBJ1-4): KAGVTQTPRYLIKTRGQQVTLSCSPISGHRSVSWYQQTPGQGLQFLFEYFSETQRNKGNFPGRFSGRQFSNSRSEMNVSTLELGDSALYLCASSTIGATNEKLFFGSGTQLSVL.

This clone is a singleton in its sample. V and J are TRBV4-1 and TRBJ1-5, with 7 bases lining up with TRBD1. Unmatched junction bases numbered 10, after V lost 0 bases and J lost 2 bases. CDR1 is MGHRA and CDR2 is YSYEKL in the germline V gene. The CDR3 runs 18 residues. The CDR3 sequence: CASSQESLGQGGNQPQHF. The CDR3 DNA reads TGCGCCAGCAGCCAAGAGTCCTTAGGTCAGGGGGGCAATCAGCCCCAGCATTTT.